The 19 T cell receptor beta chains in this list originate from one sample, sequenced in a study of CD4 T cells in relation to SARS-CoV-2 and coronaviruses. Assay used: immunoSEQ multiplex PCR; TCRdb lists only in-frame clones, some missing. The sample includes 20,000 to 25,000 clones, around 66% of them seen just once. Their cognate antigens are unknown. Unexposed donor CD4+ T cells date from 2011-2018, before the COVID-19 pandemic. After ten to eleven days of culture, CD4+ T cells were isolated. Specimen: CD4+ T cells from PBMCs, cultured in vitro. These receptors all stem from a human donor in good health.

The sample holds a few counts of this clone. The CDR3: CASSRAVISGNTIYF. In DNA, the CDR3 is TGCGCCAGCAGTAGGGCCGTCATCTCTGGAAACACCATATATTTT. This chain joins TRBV4-1 and TRBJ1-3; D unclear. Deletions cut 6 bases from V and 0 bases from J, with 12 bases between. This CDR3 region has 15 residues. The germline CDR1 and CDR2 sequences are MGHRA and YSYEKL.

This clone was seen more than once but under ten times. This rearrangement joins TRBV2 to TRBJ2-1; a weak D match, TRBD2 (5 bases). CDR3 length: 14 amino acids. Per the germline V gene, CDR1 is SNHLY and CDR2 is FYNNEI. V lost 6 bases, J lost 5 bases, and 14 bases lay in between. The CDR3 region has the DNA TGTGCCAGCAGCACTAGATGGCTGAACAATGAGCAGTTCTTC. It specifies CASSTRWLNNEQFF.

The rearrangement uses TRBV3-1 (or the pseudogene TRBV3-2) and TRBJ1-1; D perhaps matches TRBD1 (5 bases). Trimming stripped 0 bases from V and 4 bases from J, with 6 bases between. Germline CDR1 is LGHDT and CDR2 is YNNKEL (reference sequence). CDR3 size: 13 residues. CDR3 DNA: TGTGCCAGCAGCCAAGACGGGGGCACTGAAGCTTTCTTT. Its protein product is CASSQDGGTEAFF.

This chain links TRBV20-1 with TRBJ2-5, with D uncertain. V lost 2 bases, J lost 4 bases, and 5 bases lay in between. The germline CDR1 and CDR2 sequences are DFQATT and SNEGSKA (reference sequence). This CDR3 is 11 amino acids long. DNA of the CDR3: TGCAGTGCTAGAACAGCAGAGACCCAGTACTTC. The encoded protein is CSARTAETQYF.

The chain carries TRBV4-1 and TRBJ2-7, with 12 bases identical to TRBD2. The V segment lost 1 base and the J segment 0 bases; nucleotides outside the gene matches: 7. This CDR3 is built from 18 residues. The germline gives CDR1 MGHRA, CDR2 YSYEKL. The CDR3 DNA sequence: TGCGCCAGCAGCCAAGGACTAGCGGGGGCCTCTTTCTCCTACGAGCAGTACTTC. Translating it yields CASSQGLAGASFSYEQYF.

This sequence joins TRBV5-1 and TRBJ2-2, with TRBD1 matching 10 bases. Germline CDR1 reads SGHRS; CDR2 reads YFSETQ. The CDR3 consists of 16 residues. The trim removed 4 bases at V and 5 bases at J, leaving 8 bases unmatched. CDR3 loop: CASSKPRDRGTGELFF. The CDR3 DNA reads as TGCGCCAGCAGCAAGCCCCGGGACAGGGGTACCGGGGAGCTGTTTTTT. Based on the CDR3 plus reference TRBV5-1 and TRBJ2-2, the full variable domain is KAGVTQTPRYLIKTRGQQVTLSCSPISGHRSVSWYQQTPGQGLQFLFEYFSETQRNKGNFPGRFSGRQFSNSRSEMNVSTLELGDSALYLCASSKPRDRGTGELFFGEGSRLTVL.

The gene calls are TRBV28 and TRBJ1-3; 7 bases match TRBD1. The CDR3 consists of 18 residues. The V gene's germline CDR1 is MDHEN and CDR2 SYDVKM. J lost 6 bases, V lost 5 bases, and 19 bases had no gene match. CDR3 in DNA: TGTGCCAGCAGTCCTCCGGACAAGAACAGGGGAAGGGAAAACACCATATATTTT. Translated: CASSPPDKNRGRENTIYF.

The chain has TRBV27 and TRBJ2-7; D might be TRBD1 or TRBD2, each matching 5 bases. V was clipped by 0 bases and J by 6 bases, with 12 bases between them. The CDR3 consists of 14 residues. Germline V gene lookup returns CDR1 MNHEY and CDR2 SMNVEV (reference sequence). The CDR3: CASSLSSRDVEQYF. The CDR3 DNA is TGTGCCAGCAGTTTATCGAGCAGGGACGTCGAGCAGTACTTC.

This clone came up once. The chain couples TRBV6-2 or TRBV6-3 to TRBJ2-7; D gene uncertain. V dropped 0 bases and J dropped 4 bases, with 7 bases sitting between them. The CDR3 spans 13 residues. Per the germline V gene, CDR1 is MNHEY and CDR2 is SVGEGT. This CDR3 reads CASSYSALYEQYF. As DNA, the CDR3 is TGTGCCAGCAGTTACTCGGCCCTATACGAGCAGTACTTC.

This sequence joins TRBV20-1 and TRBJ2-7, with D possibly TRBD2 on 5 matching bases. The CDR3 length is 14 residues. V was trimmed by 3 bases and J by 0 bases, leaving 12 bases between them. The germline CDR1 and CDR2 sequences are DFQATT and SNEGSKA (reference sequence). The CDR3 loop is CSASRTGSSYEQYF. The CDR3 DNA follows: TGCAGTGCTAGTAGGACGGGAAGCTCCTACGAGCAGTACTTC.

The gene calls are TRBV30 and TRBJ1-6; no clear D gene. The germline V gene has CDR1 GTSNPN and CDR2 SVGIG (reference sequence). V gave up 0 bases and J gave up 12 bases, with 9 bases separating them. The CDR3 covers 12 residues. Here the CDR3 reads CAWSVRGRPLHF. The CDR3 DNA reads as TGTGCCTGGAGTGTACGCGGGAGACCCCTCCACTTT. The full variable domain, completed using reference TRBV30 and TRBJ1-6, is SQTIHQWPATLVQPVGSPLSLECTVEGTSNPNLYWYRQAAGRGLQLLFYSVGIGQISSEVPQNLSASRPQDRQFILSSKKLLLSDSGFYLCAWSVRGRPLHFGNGTRLTVT.

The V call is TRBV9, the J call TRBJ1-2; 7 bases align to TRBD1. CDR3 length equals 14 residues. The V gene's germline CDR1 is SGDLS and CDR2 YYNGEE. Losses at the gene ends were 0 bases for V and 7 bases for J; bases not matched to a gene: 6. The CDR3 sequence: CASSVVGSGGGYTF. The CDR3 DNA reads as TGTGCCAGCAGCGTAGTAGGGTCAGGGGGTGGCTACACCTTC.

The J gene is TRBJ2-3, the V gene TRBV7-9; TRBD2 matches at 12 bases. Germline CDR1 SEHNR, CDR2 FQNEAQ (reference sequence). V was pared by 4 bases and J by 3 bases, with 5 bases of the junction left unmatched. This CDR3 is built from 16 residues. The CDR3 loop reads CASSSPGLAGTDTQYF. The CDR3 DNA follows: TGTGCCAGCAGCTCCCCCGGACTAGCGGGAACAGATACGCAGTATTTT. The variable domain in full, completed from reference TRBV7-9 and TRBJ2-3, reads DTGVSQNPRHKITKRGQNVTFRCDPISEHNRLYWYRQTLGQGPEFLTYFQNEAQLEKSRLLSDRFSAERPKGSFSTLEIQRTEQGDSAMYLCASSSPGLAGTDTQYFGPGTRLTVL.

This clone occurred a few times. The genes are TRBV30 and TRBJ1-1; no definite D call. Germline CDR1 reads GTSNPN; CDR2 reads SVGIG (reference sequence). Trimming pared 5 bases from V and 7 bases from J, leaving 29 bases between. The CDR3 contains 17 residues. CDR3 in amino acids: CAWDGLSPGQAADEAFF. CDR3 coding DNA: TGTGCCTGGGATGGACTGTCTCCCGGGCAGGCAGCGGATGAAGCTTTCTTT.

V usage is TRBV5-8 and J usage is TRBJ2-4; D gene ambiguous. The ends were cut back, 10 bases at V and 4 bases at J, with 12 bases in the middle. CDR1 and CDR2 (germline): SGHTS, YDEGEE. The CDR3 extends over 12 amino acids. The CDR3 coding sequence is TGTGCCTCGGGCGGCATGAAAAACATTCAGTACTTC. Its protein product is CASGGMKNIQYF.

CDR3 in amino acids: CASSTTGTAYNEQFF. CDR3 sequence (DNA): TGTGCCAGCAGTACCACCGGGACAGCCTACAATGAGCAGTTCTTC. J is TRBJ2-1 and V is TRBV28; 7 nucleotides match TRBD1. V lost 5 bases to trimming and J lost 2 bases; unmatched junction nucleotides: 6. Germline V gene lookup returns CDR1 MDHEN and CDR2 SYDVKM. The CDR3 is 15 residues long.

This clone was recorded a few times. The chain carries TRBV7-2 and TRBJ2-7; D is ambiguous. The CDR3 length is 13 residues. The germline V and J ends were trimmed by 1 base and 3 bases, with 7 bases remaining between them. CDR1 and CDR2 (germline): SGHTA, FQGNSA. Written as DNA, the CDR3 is TGTGCCAGCAGCTTAGTACACGGCTACGAGCAGTACTTC. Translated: CASSLVHGYEQYF. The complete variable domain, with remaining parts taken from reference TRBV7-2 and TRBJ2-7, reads GAGVSQSPSNKVTEKGKDVELRCDPISGHTALYWYRQSLGQGLEFLIYFQGNSAPDKSGLPSDRFSAERTGGSVSTLTIQRTQQEDSAVYLCASSLVHGYEQYFGPGTRLTVT.

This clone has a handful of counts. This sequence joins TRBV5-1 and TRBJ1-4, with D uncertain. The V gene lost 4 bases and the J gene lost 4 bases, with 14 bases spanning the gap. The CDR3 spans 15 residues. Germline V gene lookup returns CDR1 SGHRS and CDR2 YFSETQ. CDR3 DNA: TGCGCCAGCAGCGAAGGCAGAGTTTATAATGAAAAACTGTTTTTT. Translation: CASSEGRVYNEKLFF.

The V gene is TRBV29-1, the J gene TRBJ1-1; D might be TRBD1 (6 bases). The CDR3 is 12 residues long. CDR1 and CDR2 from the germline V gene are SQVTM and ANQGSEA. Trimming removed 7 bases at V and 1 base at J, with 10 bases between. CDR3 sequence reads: CSARQANTEAFF. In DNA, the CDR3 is TGCAGCGCTCGACAGGCGAACACTGAAGCTTTCTTT.